These 28 T cell receptor beta chains came from one sample sequenced in a study. TCRdb passed the 5' RACE reads through MiXCR, listing each CDR3 protein once. The repertoire holds about 50,000 distinct CDR3 sequences, with 25% to 30% as singletons. What was sequenced was naive CD4+ T cells sorted from blood. The sample's subset: naive CD4+ T cells, CD4+CD45RA+CD25-. These receptors were taken from a female donor with breast cancer.

This clonotype appeared a few times. V and J are TRBV7-3 and TRBJ1-2; D is unresolved. Per the germline V gene, CDR1 is SGHTA and CDR2 is FQGTGA. This CDR3 is built from 13 residues. Trimming cost V 2 bases and J 8 bases, with 12 bases left between them. Here the CDR3 reads CASSLDGYGGYTF. In DNA, the CDR3 is TGTGCCAGCAGCTTAGACGGTTATGGAGGCTACACCTTC.

This clonotype showed up just a few times. The chain links TRBV5-1 to TRBJ2-3; TRBD1 matches at 8 bases. With 5 bases clipped from V and 3 bases from J, the junction kept 8 bases outside the gene matches. This CDR3 spans 15 amino acids. Germline CDR1 is SGHRS and CDR2 is YFSETQ. CDR3 coding DNA: TGCGCCAGCAGGCCCCCAGGGGGCCAGACAGATACGCAGTATTTT. Amino acid sequence: CASRPPGGQTDTQYF.

This clonotype was counted at least ten times. The V and J genes are TRBV20-1 and TRBJ2-7; no firm D call. This CDR3 region has 14 residues. Between the trimmed V and J ends, which lost 3 bases and 0 bases, there was a span of 12 bases. Germline V gene data show CDR1 as DFQATT and CDR2 as SNEGSKA (reference sequence). This CDR3 is CSARMPVTSYEQYF. As DNA, the CDR3 is TGCAGTGCTAGGATGCCGGTAACCTCCTACGAGCAGTACTTC.

The chain joins TRBV24-1 to TRBJ2-7; 7 bases are a match to TRBD1. The CDR3 is 12 residues long. The germline CDR1 and CDR2 sequences are KGHDR and SFDVKD. The V and J ends lost 7 bases and 3 bases, in that order; junction bases with no gene match: 2. The CDR3 DNA sequence: TGTGCCACCAGCCACAGGGGCTACGAGCAGTACTTC. Protein product: CATSHRGYEQYF.

This CDR3 is CASSQDWAGTSSGNTIYF. The CDR3 region has the DNA TGTGCCAGCAGCCAAGATTGGGCGGGGACTTCCTCTGGAAACACCATATATTTT. The genes are TRBV4-2 and TRBJ1-3, with D possibly TRBD1 on 5 matching bases. This CDR3 has 18 amino acids. Trimming took off 0 bases at V and 0 bases at J, with 15 bases between the two ends. Germline V gene sequence: CDR1 LGHNA, CDR2 YNFKEQ.

The chain uses TRBV4-1 and TRBJ2-2; D remains ambiguous. Germline assignment: CDR1 MGHRA and CDR2 YSYEKL. The CDR3 covers 15 residues. The germline V and J ends were trimmed by 2 bases and 7 bases, with 14 bases remaining between them. The CDR3 sequence is CASSQTLGFGGELFF. Here the CDR3 DNA reads TGCGCCAGCAGCCAAACGTTGGGTTTTGGCGGGGAGCTGTTTTTT.

Concerning this clonotype: A much more abundant neighbour one base away suggests this may be a read error. The J gene is TRBJ2-2, the V gene TRBV12-3 or TRBV12-4, with D perhaps matching TRBD2 (5 bases). The CDR3 is made up of 12 amino acids. In nucleotides, the CDR3 is TGTGCCAGCAGTCACCCCACCGGGGAGCTGTCTTTT. Its protein product is CASSHPTGELSF.

This clonotype has a handful of counts. This rearrangement joins TRBV27 to TRBJ1-1, with D uncertain. Germline loops: CDR1 MNHEY, CDR2 SMNVEV (reference sequence). The CDR3 runs to 14 residues. Trimming left V 3 bases short and J 7 bases short, with 15 bases between. CDR3 in DNA: TGTGCCAGCAGTTTGTCCGGGTTCGAAGGTGAAGCTTTCTTT. This encodes CASSLSGFEGEAFF.

This clonotype showed up many times. V usage is TRBV6-2 or TRBV6-3 and J usage is TRBJ1-3, with D possibly matching TRBD1 (5 bases). The germline V gene has CDR1 MNHEY and CDR2 SVGEGT. With 2 bases removed from V and 0 bases from J, the gap between germline ends came to 5 bases. The length of the CDR3 is 14 residues. CDR3 sequence: CASSYDSSGNTIYF. In DNA, the CDR3 is TGTGCCAGCAGTTACGACAGCTCTGGAAACACCATATATTTT.

In this sample, this clonotype is medium-sized. The rearrangement uses TRBV12-3 or TRBV12-4 and TRBJ2-5; D uncertain. This CDR3 is built from 13 residues. The V end lost 6 bases, the J end lost 7 bases, and 15 bases lay between the germline ends. The CDR3 region has the DNA TGTGCCAGCAGCATCAGGACCCTTGGGACCCAGTACTTC. Translating gives CASSIRTLGTQYF.

On this clonotype itself: A read error may account for a junction end that differs from germline. This sequence joins TRBV7-3 and TRBJ2-1, with D tentatively TRBD2 (5 bases). Germline V gene lookup returns CDR1 SGHTA and CDR2 FQGTGA. The CDR3 sequence is 14 residues long. In nucleotides, the CDR3 is TGTGCCAGCAGCCCCGGGAACTCAAGCAATGAGCAATTCTTC. This translates into CASSPGNSSNEQFF.

This chain links TRBV12-3 or TRBV12-4 with TRBJ1-1; D perhaps matches TRBD1 (6 bases). The V and J ends lost 6 bases and 4 bases respectively, with 18 bases between them. CDR3 length equals 15 residues. Here the CDR3 DNA reads TGTGCCAGCAGACCTATCTTAGGAGGGGGCACTGAAGCTTTCTTT. Encoded protein: CASRPILGGGTEAFF.

In its sample, this clonotype was seen a few times. This rearrangement joins TRBV6-2 or TRBV6-3 to TRBJ2-1, with no clear D. Per the germline V gene, CDR1 is MNHEY and CDR2 is SVGEGT. This CDR3 contains 15 residues. V was trimmed by 6 bases and J by 3 bases, leaving 15 bases between them. This chain's CDR3 is CASRLLGSIYNEQFF. CDR3 sequence (DNA): TGTGCCAGCAGGCTCCTCGGTTCAATCTACAATGAGCAGTTCTTC.

This clonotype was seen a few times. CDR3 region: CASSLATGRDSYNEQFF. For the CDR3, the DNA is TGCGCCAGCAGCTTGGCCACGGGTCGGGACTCCTACAATGAGCAGTTCTTC. This chain links TRBV5-1 with TRBJ2-1; possible D gene TRBD2, 5 bases. Trimming left V 0 bases short and J 0 bases short, with 13 bases between. The CDR3 is 17 residues long. Germline values: CDR1 SGHRS, CDR2 YFSETQ.

This clonotype has more than one count but fewer than ten. The rearrangement joins TRBV7-2 to TRBJ2-5; the D gene is possibly TRBD1 (6 bases). The CDR3 runs to 15 residues. Germline V lookup: CDR1 SGHTA, CDR2 FQGNSA. V was shortened by 6 bases and J by 4 bases, with 18 bases between the two germline ends. The CDR3 coding sequence is TGTGCCAGCAGGACGTCCCAGGGGAAATCAGAGACCCAGTACTTC. It encodes CASRTSQGKSETQYF.

The V gene is TRBV19, the J gene TRBJ1-5; D uncertain. Germline CDR1 and CDR2: LNHDA and SQIVND (reference sequence). The CDR3 runs 13 residues. Trimming left V 8 bases short and J 1 base short, with 9 bases between. CDR3 in amino acids: CASCGSSNQPQHF. The CDR3 region has the DNA TGTGCCAGTTGCGGGAGCAGCAATCAGCCCCAGCATTTT.

In this sample, this clonotype turned up a few times. The chain employs TRBV18 and TRBJ2-7; 7 positions agree with TRBD2. Per the germline V gene, CDR1 is KGHSH and CDR2 is LQKENI. This CDR3 has 13 amino acids. The junction had 7 bases not matched to a gene; V was cut back by 6 bases and J by 5 bases. The CDR3 sequence: CASSKMGGHEQYF. CDR3 DNA sequence: TGTGCCAGCTCGAAAATGGGAGGGCACGAGCAGTACTTC. The full variable domain, rest sourced from reference TRBV18 and TRBJ2-7, is NAGVMQNPRHLVRRRGQEARLRCSPMKGHSHVYWYRQLPEEGLKFMVYLQKENIIDESGMPKERFSAEFPKEGPSILRIQQVVRGDSAAYFCASSKMGGHEQYFGPGTRLTVT.

This clonotype showed up just a few times. The rearrangement uses TRBV7-2 and TRBJ2-7; D may be TRBD2 (6 bases). V was shortened by 0 bases and J by 3 bases, with 12 bases between the two germline ends. This CDR3 has 15 residues. Per germline, CDR1 SGHTA and CDR2 FQGNSA. The DNA for the CDR3 is TGTGCCAGCAGCTTAGCCGGACTAACGGTCTACGAGCAGTACTTC. This codes for CASSLAGLTVYEQYF.

The chain is built from TRBV29-1 and TRBJ1-2, with D possibly TRBD1 on 5 matching bases. The germline CDR1 and CDR2 sequences are SQVTM and ANQGSEA. V lost 6 bases, J lost 1 base, and 6 bases lay in between. This CDR3 region has 11 residues. This CDR3 reads CSVQDNYGYTF. CDR3 nucleotide sequence: TGCAGCGTACAGGATAACTATGGCTACACCTTC. Full variable domain (remainder filled in from reference TRBV29-1 and TRBJ1-2): SAVISQKPSRDICQRGTSLTIQCQVDSQVTMMFWYRQQPGQSLTLIATANQGSEATYESGFVIDKFPISRPNLTFSTLTVSNMSPEDSSIYLCSVQDNYGYTFGSGTRLTVV.

This clonotype was picked up a small number of times. The chain combines TRBV6-2 or TRBV6-3 with TRBJ2-3; 8 bases line up with TRBD2. CDR3 length: 18 residues. Germline V gene lookup returns CDR1 MNHEY and CDR2 SVGEGT. The V and J ends lost 3 bases and 1 base, in that order; junction bases with no gene match: 12. CDR3 residues: CASSYISGSITRTDTQYF. CDR3 sequence (DNA): TGTGCCAGCAGTTATATAAGCGGGAGTATTACTCGCACAGATACGCAGTATTTT.

Remarks on this clonotype: It may be a read error: a sequence one base away is much more abundant. The rearrangement joins TRBV5-1 to TRBJ2-3; 9 nucleotides agree with TRBD2. Germline V lookup: CDR1 SGHRS, CDR2 YFSETQ. The CDR3 runs 15 residues. Here the CDR3 DNA reads TGCGCCAGCGGCTTGGCAACTAGCGGGACAGATACGCAGTATTTT. This encodes CASGLATSGTDTQYF.

By share, this clonotype counts as medium-sized. The chain employs TRBV5-1 and TRBJ2-1; D gene unclear. Per the germline V gene, CDR1 is SGHRS and CDR2 is YFSETQ. The CDR3 totals 15 residues. V lost 5 bases and J lost 4, with 16 bases in between. CDR3 bases: TGCGCCAGCAGGGCAGAACTCCTAAATTACAATGAGCAGTTCTTC. It codes for CASRAELLNYNEQFF.

V gene TRBV12-3 or TRBV12-4 combines with J gene TRBJ2-1, with D tentatively TRBD2 (5 bases). The V end lost 6 bases, the J end lost 8 bases, and 11 bases lay between the germline ends. The CDR3 contains 12 residues. CDR3 coding DNA: TGTGCCAGCAGCTCGAGCGGAGATGAGCAGTTCTTC. Translation: CASSSSGDEQFF.

This clonotype turned up a few times. This sequence joins TRBV2 and TRBJ2-3, with D unresolved. The germline V and J ends were trimmed by 8 bases and 3 bases, with 9 bases remaining between them. This CDR3 is 12 amino acids long. Germline V gene data show CDR1 as SNHLY and CDR2 as FYNNEI. The CDR3 is CASEKGTDTQYF. The CDR3 DNA reads TGTGCCAGCGAAAAGGGAACAGATACGCAGTATTTT.

The chain uses TRBV7-2 and TRBJ1-5, with unresolved D. Trimming removed 5 bases at V and 5 bases at J, with 13 bases between. The CDR3 consists of 14 residues. Germline lookup yields CDR1 SGHTA and CDR2 FQGNSA. The CDR3 loop is CASSQDGIDQPQHF. CDR3 nucleotides: TGTGCCAGCAGCCAGGACGGCATCGATCAGCCCCAGCATTTT. The full variable domain, its missing parts supplied by reference TRBV7-2 and TRBJ1-5, is GAGVSQSPSNKVTEKGKDVELRCDPISGHTALYWYRQSLGQGLEFLIYFQGNSAPDKSGLPSDRFSAERTGGSVSTLTIQRTQQEDSAVYLCASSQDGIDQPQHFGDGTRLSIL.

The V gene is TRBV5-1, the J gene TRBJ2-1; D remains ambiguous. Germline V lookup: CDR1 SGHRS, CDR2 YFSETQ. V dropped 0 bases and J dropped 5 bases, with 9 bases sitting between them. This CDR3 comprises 14 residues. DNA of the CDR3: TGCGCCAGCAGCTTGGGATCGGCAGACAATGAGCAGTTCTTC. It is translated as CASSLGSADNEQFF.

The chain combines TRBV12-3 or TRBV12-4 with TRBJ2-3, with no clear D. The CDR3 length is 13 residues. V lost 5 bases, J lost 8 bases, and 14 bases lay in between. DNA of the CDR3: TGTGCCAGCAGTCAAAACTGGCTTGCTACGCAGTATTTT. Protein product: CASSQNWLATQYF.

The gene calls are TRBV5-1 and TRBJ2-7; 8 nucleotides line up with TRBD2. Germline V CDR1 and CDR2: SGHRS, YFSETQ. The CDR3 extends over 15 amino acids. Trimming took 0 bases from V and 5 from J; bases not matched to a gene: 7. This chain's CDR3 is CASSLGGLDIDEQYF. The DNA for the CDR3 is TGCGCCAGCAGCTTGGGGGGACTAGATATCGACGAGCAGTACTTC.